The present T cell receptor (beta chain) was sequenced within a study of shared clonotypes between healthy human individuals. In the case of this clone: Its cognate antigen is unknown.

Study-level results: Collection of samples was limited to blood; tissue repertoires likely differ.

Profiled with immunoSEQ multiplex PCR; TCRdb holds only in-frame clones, not every one. The table has approximately 500,000 clones, approximately 81% seen once. The CDR3 loop spans 14 amino acids. In germline, CDR1 is SGHTA, CDR2 FQGNSA. V lost 5 bases to trimming and J lost 7 bases, with 15 bases between them. The source material was PBMCs. The chain joins TRBV7-2 to TRBJ1-5; D is possibly TRBD1 (5 bases). This receptor was obtained from a woman aged 40 to 49 in good health. Some clones in this sample may be carry-over from other donors' samples. The CDR3 region is CASSTGGYRQPQHF. The DNA for the CDR3 is TGTGCCAGCAGCACGGGGGGGTACAGACAGCCCCAGCATTTT.